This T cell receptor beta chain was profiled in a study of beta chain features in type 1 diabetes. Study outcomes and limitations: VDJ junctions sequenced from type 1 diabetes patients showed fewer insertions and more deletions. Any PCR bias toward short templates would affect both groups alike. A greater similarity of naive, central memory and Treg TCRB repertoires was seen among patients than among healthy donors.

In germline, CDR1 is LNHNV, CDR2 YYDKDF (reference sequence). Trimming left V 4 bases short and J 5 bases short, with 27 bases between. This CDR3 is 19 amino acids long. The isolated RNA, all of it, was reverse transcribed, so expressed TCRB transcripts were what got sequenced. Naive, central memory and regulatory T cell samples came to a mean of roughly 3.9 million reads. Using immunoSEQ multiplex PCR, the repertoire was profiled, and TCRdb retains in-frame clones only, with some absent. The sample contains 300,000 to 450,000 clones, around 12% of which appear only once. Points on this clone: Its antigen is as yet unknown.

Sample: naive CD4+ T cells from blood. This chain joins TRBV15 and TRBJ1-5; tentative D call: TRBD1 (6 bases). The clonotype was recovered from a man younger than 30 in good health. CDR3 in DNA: TGTGCCACCAGCACCAAAACGCTTTACAGGGAACCCTACTATCAGCCCCAGCATTTT. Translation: CATSTKTLYREPYYQPQHF.